This TCR beta chain comes out of a study of blood T cell repertoires in COVID-19. Profiled with immunoSEQ multiplex PCR; TCRdb holds only in-frame clones, not every one. Found here are approximately 120,000 clones, 80% to 90% of them singletons; the top ten hold 10% to 15%. The CDR3 runs to 15 residues. Losses at the gene ends were 0 bases for V and 9 bases for J; bases not matched to a gene: 4. The germline V gene has CDR1 LNHNV and CDR2 YYDKDF (reference sequence). The source is a human donor in a cohort sampled during active COVID-19. V usage is TRBV15 and J usage is TRBJ2-1; 11 bases line up with TRBD2. Sequences were obtained from peripheral blood. CDR3 nucleotide sequence: TGTGCCACCAGCAGAGAGGTAGCGGGGGGGCGTGAGCAGTTCTTC. It translates to CATSREVAGGREQFF.